These T cell receptor beta chains were read from a single sample in a study of beta chain features in type 1 diabetes. Clones were read by immunoSEQ multiplex PCR, and TCRdb kept only the in-frame ones, dropping some. The table lists about 370,000 clones, roughly a tenth of them singletons. Source material: central memory CD4+ T cells from blood. The receptors come from a young man with type 1 diabetes. CDR3s include the opening cysteine and the closing phenylalanine or tryptophan. The D gene is left open where the match is weak. A row's size may be missing; if present it is once, few, many or a size class.

d_call j_call clone_size v_call cdr3_aa cdr3_nt
NA TRBJ1-2 NA TRBV4-3 CASSKTQGHYGYTF TGCGCCAGCAGCAAAACACAGGGTCACTATGGCTACACCTTC
NA TRBJ2-2 NA TRBV6-5 CASSGYTGELFF TGTGCCAGCAGTGGTTACACCGGGGAGCTGTTTTTT
TRBD2 TRBJ2-7 NA TRBV4-2 CASSQGAVAGYEQYF TGTGCCAGCAGCCAAGGGGCGGTAGCGGGCTACGAGCAGTACTTC
NA TRBJ1-5 NA TRBV5-6 CASSPRGGGVQPQHF TGTGCCAGCAGCCCCCGGGGGGGCGGAGTTCAGCCCCAGCATTTT
NA TRBJ2-4 few TRBV5-6 CASSLQGFDKNIQYF TGTGCCAGCAGCCTACAGGGTTTCGACAAAAACATTCAGTACTTC
TRBD2 TRBJ2-1 NA TRBV6-5 CASSSGLAGGSQFF TGTGCCAGCAGCTCTGGACTAGCGGGAGGGTCGCAGTTCTTC
TRBD1 TRBJ2-4 NA TRBV4-1 CASSQDIYGGQGAPRRNIQYF TGCGCCAGCAGCCAAGATATCTACGGTGGACAGGGGGCGCCCCGAAGGAACATTCAGTACTTC
TRBD2 TRBJ2-3 NA TRBV2 CASSEEVAGGYTQYF TGTGCCAGCAGTGAAGAAGTAGCGGGAGGGTATACGCAGTATTTT
NA TRBJ2-7 NA TRBV28 CASSLGGSYEQYF TGTGCCAGCAGTTTGGGGGGCTCCTACGAGCAGTACTTC
NA TRBJ2-3 NA TRBV5-1 CASSLQRLSTDTQYF TGCGCCAGCAGCTTGCAGCGGTTAAGCACAGATACGCAGTATTTT
NA TRBJ1-4 NA TRBV7-2 CASSSGDPNEKLFF TGTGCCAGCAGCTCAGGGGACCCTAATGAAAAACTGTTTTTT
NA TRBJ2-1 many TRBV21-1 CASSPGLAANYNEQFF TGTGCCAGCAGCCCCGGACTAGCGGCCAACTACAATGAGCAGTTCTTC
NA TRBJ1-2 NA TRBV28 CASSRAQKYGYTF TGTGCCAGCAGCCGAGCCCAGAAGTATGGCTACACCTTC
NA TRBJ2-2 few TRBV6-1 CASSLTNTGELFF TGTGCCAGCAGCTTAACAAACACCGGGGAGCTGTTTTTT
NA TRBJ1-5 NA TRBV6-1 CASSVDGHQPQHF TGTGCCAGCAGTGTTGACGGACATCAGCCCCAGCATTTT
NA TRBJ2-1 NA TRBV9 CASSVAGSDNNEQFF TGTGCCAGCAGCGTAGCGGGCAGCGATAACAATGAGCAGTTCTTC
NA TRBJ1-3 NA TRBV4-1 CASSQGGISGNTIYF TGCGCCAGCAGCCAAGGTGGGATCTCTGGAAACACCATATATTTT
NA TRBJ1-1 few TRBV7-9 CASTPDRTLEAFF TGTGCCAGCACCCCAGACAGGACCCTCGAGGCTTTCTTT
NA TRBJ1-1 NA TRBV5-1 CASSLPDPRGNTEAFF TGCGCCAGCAGCTTGCCTGACCCTCGGGGGAACACTGAAGCTTTCTTT
TRBD2 TRBJ2-5 few TRBV6-5 CAISEPSGTKTQYF TGTGCCATCAGTGAGCCCAGCGGGACTAAGACCCAGTACTTC
TRBD1 TRBJ2-5 NA TRBV9 CASSARQGRETQYF TGTGCCAGCAGCGCCCGACAGGGGAGGGAGACCCAGTACTTC
NA TRBJ1-1 many TRBV7-9 CASRIRTGERKDTNTEAFF TGTGCCAGCAGGATCCGGACTGGAGAGCGGAAGGATACGAACACTGAAGCTTTCTTT
TRBD2 TRBJ2-1 few TRBV19 CASSIVLAGGNEQFF TGTGCCAGTAGTATAGTGCTAGCGGGAGGGAATGAGCAGTTCTTC
NA TRBJ1-1 NA TRBV5-1 CASSLGLGLNVNTEAFF TGCGCCAGCAGCTTGGGTTTGGGCTTAAATGTGAACACTGAAGCTTTCTTT
NA TRBJ1-3 many TRBV28 CASSSEGSGNTIYF TGTGCCAGCAGCTCCGAGGGTTCCGGAAACACCATATATTTT
TRBD2 TRBJ2-4 NA TRBV9 CASSVEGSGLAGVGNIQYF TGTGCCAGCAGCGTAGAAGGTTCGGGACTAGCGGGAGTAGGAAACATTCAGTACTTC
TRBD1 TRBJ2-3 few TRBV30 CAWHPGQGWGAQYF TGTGCCTGGCACCCGGGACAGGGCTGGGGTGCGCAGTATTTT
TRBD2 TRBJ2-1 few TRBV10-3 CAIRAGSGTGVSYNEQFF TGTGCCATCCGGGCGGGTAGCGGGACGGGAGTCTCCTACAATGAGCAGTTCTTC
TRBD1 TRBJ1-4 few TRBV4-2 CASSQLTGGLNEKLFF TGTGCCAGCAGCCAACTCACAGGGGGCCTTAATGAAAAACTGTTTTTT
TRBD1 TRBJ2-3 few TRBV9 CASSVEAGQGATQYF TGTGCCAGCAGCGTAGAGGCGGGACAGGGGGCTACGCAGTATTTT
TRBD1 TRBJ1-5 NA TRBV5-6 CASSSFDRGHDGNQPQHF TGTGCCAGCAGCTCGTTCGACAGGGGGCATGACGGCAATCAGCCCCAGCATTTT
TRBD1 TRBJ1-5 many TRBV5-5 CASSPGDRGYQPQHF TGTGCCAGCAGCCCGGGGGACAGAGGATATCAGCCCCAGCATTTT
NA TRBJ1-6 few TRBV27 CASSRRTVPKVNSPLHF TGTGCCAGCAGTAGACGGACAGTTCCTAAAGTGAATTCACCCCTCCACTTT
TRBD2 TRBJ2-2 few TRBV2 CASRKTSGGTGELFF TGTGCCAGCAGGAAAACTAGCGGGGGGACCGGGGAGCTGTTTTTT
NA TRBJ1-1 few TRBV5-6 CASSLVLEASWNTEAFF TGTGCCAGCAGCTTGGTGCTCGAGGCTTCCTGGAACACTGAAGCTTTCTTT
TRBD1 TRBJ2-7 NA TRBV25-1 CASSDPRGHYEQYF TGTGCCAGCAGTGACCCCAGGGGGCACTACGAGCAGTACTTC
NA TRBJ1-5 few TRBV19 CASSPDPRGYQPQHF TGTGCCAGTAGCCCAGACCCCAGGGGATATCAGCCCCAGCATTTT
NA TRBJ1-3 few TRBV19 CASSRDSSGNTIYF TGTGCCAGTAGTCGGGATAGCTCTGGAAACACCATATATTTT
NA TRBJ2-7 few TRBV11-2 CASSLALHSQYF TGTGCCAGCAGCTTAGCGTTGCACTCACAGTACTTC
NA TRBJ1-1 NA TRBV6-5 CASSYSGTTNTEAFF TGTGCCAGCAGTTACTCGGGGACAACCAACACTGAAGCTTTCTTT
TRBD2 TRBJ2-7 NA TRBV6-5 CASASGSTRSYEQYF TGTGCCAGCGCTAGCGGGAGTACTCGGTCCTACGAGCAGTACTTC
NA TRBJ2-5 few TRBV7-2 CASSLRISAEYQETQYF TGTGCCAGCAGCTTAAGGATTTCAGCGGAGTACCAAGAGACCCAGTACTTC
TRBD1 TRBJ2-3 few TRBV19 CASSTRTGTDTQYF TGTGCCAGTAGTACCAGGACAGGGACAGATACGCAGTATTTT
TRBD1 TRBJ2-3 NA TRBV13 CASSLTGVGDTQYF TGTGCCAGCAGCCTGACAGGGGTGGGAGATACGCAGTATTTT
NA TRBJ2-5 NA TRBV7-7 CASSLYSEETQYF TGTGCTAGCAGCTTATACTCAGAAGAGACCCAGTACTTC
NA TRBJ2-7 many TRBV10-3 CAITSTGFYEQYF TGTGCCATCACCTCGACGGGATTCTACGAGCAGTACTTC
TRBD2 TRBJ2-1 NA TRBV27 CASSFGGGTYNEQFF TGTGCCAGCAGTTTCGGGGGGGGAACCTACAATGAGCAGTTCTTC
NA TRBJ2-1 many TRBV2 CASSGGSSSYNEQFF TGTGCCAGCAGTGGGGGCTCGAGCTCCTACAATGAGCAGTTCTTC
NA TRBJ2-1 many TRBV5-1 CASSAGQNYNEQFF TGCGCCAGCAGCGCCGGGCAGAATTACAATGAGCAGTTCTTC
TRBD1 TRBJ2-1 few TRBV29-1 CSVVKDRGVDEQFF TGCAGCGTTGTAAAGGACAGGGGAGTCGATGAGCAGTTCTTC
NA TRBJ2-1 NA TRBV7-2 CASSFGHKDNEQFF TGTGCCAGCAGCTTTGGGCACAAAGACAATGAGCAGTTCTTC
NA TRBJ2-6 NA TRBV10-3 CAISESGYGSGANVLTF TGTGCCATCAGTGAGTCCGGGTACGGGTCTGGGGCCAACGTCCTGACTTTC
TRBD2 TRBJ2-1 few TRBV28 CATLSGAYNEQFF TGTGCCACCCTAAGCGGGGCCTACAATGAGCAGTTCTTC
TRBD1 TRBJ2-5 NA TRBV7-9 CASSPGTALEETQYF TGTGCCAGCAGCCCCGGGACAGCACTAGAAGAGACCCAGTACTTC
TRBD1 TRBJ1-4 NA TRBV27 CASSSSGRGREKLFF TGTGCCAGCAGTTCCTCGGGCAGGGGGCGTGAAAAACTGTTTTTT
TRBD1 TRBJ1-1 NA TRBV11-1 CASSPGQGGTEAFF TGTGCCAGCAGCCCCGGACAGGGCGGCACTGAAGCTTTCTTT
NA TRBJ1-5 few TRBV10-1 CASSESIAGNQPQHF TGCGCCAGCAGTGAGTCCATCGCAGGGAATCAGCCCCAGCATTTT
NA TRBJ1-1 NA TRBV2 CASSEWNTDTEAFF TGTGCCAGCAGTGAATGGAACACCGACACTGAAGCTTTCTTT
TRBD1 TRBJ1-2 few TRBV27 CASSPRTGSYGYTF TGTGCCAGCAGTCCCCGGACAGGGTCCTATGGCTACACCTTC